These 24 T cell receptor beta chains came from one sample sequenced in a study of cytomegalovirus exposure and HLA in healthy donors. Use of 60 Vbeta and 13 Jbeta primers characterized the PCR. TCRdb's copy holds only in-frame clones and misses some; the assay was immunoSEQ multiplex PCR. This table has some 170,000 clones, around 80% appearing once. Sequencing was done on a sample of PBMCs. These receptors originate from a woman aged 40 to 50 in good health and CMV-seronegative.

The rearrangement uses TRBV28 and TRBJ1-1, with D possibly matching TRBD1 (5 bases). V was pared by 5 bases and J by 4 bases, with 11 bases between. The V gene's germline CDR1 is MDHEN and CDR2 SYDVKM. This CDR3 is 13 amino acids long. The CDR3 loop is CASSQHDSTEAFF. CDR3 nucleotide sequence: TGTGCCAGCAGTCAACACGACAGCACTGAAGCTTTCTTT.

J is TRBJ1-5 and V is TRBV28; tentatively, D is TRBD1 (5 bases). The CDR3 consists of 13 residues. Germline CDR1 is MDHEN and CDR2 is SYDVKM. Trimming stripped 7 bases from V and 5 bases from J, with 12 bases between. This chain's CDR3 is CASIWGGDQPQHF. Written as DNA, the CDR3 is TGTGCCAGCATCTGGGGGGGGGATCAGCCCCAGCATTTT.

The J gene is TRBJ2-1, the V gene TRBV11-1, with a possible D match to TRBD2 (6 bases). Trimming took off 5 bases at V and 5 bases at J, with 13 bases between the two ends. Germline V gene lookup returns CDR1 SGHAT and CDR2 FQDESV (reference sequence). The CDR3 loop spans 14 amino acids. The DNA of the CDR3 is TGTGCCAGCAGCGCCGGGACGGGAGACAATGAGCAGTTCTTC. Its protein product is CASSAGTGDNEQFF.

This clone was seen just once. The chain couples TRBV2 to TRBJ2-7; D possibly corresponds to TRBD1 (6 bases). This CDR3 comprises 10 residues. V was pared by 8 bases and J by 7 bases, with 9 bases between. Germline V CDR1 and CDR2: SNHLY, FYNNEI. DNA of the CDR3: TGTGCCAGCGGAGACAGGGAGCAGTACTTC. It translates to CASGDREQYF.

This chain connects TRBV27 to TRBJ2-1; the match to TRBD2 covers 7 bases. The CDR3 totals 16 residues. With 2 bases clipped from V and 1 base from J, the junction kept 5 bases outside the gene matches. The germline gives CDR1 MNHEY, CDR2 SMNVEV (reference sequence). The chain's CDR3 is CASSLGSSGSYNEQFF. In DNA form, the CDR3 reads TGTGCCAGCAGTTTAGGGTCTAGCGGTTCCTACAATGAGCAGTTCTTC.

This chain connects TRBV5-1 to TRBJ2-1, with 8 bases aligning to TRBD1. The germline CDR1 and CDR2 sequences are SGHRS and YFSETQ. This CDR3 has 16 residues. V shed 4 bases, J shed 0 bases, and the junction held 6 bases outside the gene matches. The CDR3 protein is CASSLTGQGSYNEQFF. CDR3 nucleotides: TGCGCCAGCAGCCTAACAGGACAGGGCTCCTACAATGAGCAGTTCTTC. The complete variable domain, with remaining parts taken from reference TRBV5-1 and TRBJ2-1, reads KAGVTQTPRYLIKTRGQQVTLSCSPISGHRSVSWYQQTPGQGLQFLFEYFSETQRNKGNFPGRFSGRQFSNSRSEMNVSTLELGDSALYLCASSLTGQGSYNEQFFGPGTRLTVL.

V gene TRBV28 combines with J gene TRBJ2-7, with D unclear. The CDR3 runs 11 residues. Trimming left V 4 bases short and J 3 bases short, with 4 bases between. Germline V gene lookup returns CDR1 MDHEN and CDR2 SYDVKM. The CDR3 loop reads CASSYSYEQYF. The CDR3 coding sequence is TGTGCCAGCAGTTACAGCTACGAGCAGTACTTC.

This rearrangement joins TRBV5-1 to TRBJ1-2; possible D gene TRBD1, 6 bases. Germline values: CDR1 SGHRS, CDR2 YFSETQ. V lost 3 bases and J 5 bases, leaving 11 bases between the germline ends. The CDR3 has 13 residues. The CDR3 DNA reads TGCGCCAGCAGCTCTCAGGGGTCTTATGGCTACACCTTC. Translating it yields CASSSQGSYGYTF.

A few counts support this clone. The V gene is TRBV9, the J gene TRBJ2-7; D not certain. In germline, CDR1 is SGDLS, CDR2 YYNGEE. The germline V and J ends were trimmed by 0 bases and 4 bases, with 14 bases remaining between them. This CDR3 spans 15 amino acids. CDR3 amino acids: CASSVGEDGFYEQYF. As DNA, the CDR3 is TGTGCCAGCAGCGTAGGAGAGGATGGATTTTACGAGCAGTACTTC.

This chain uses TRBV5-4 with TRBJ2-5; D might be TRBD1 (6 bases). V was shortened by 2 bases and J by 4 bases, with 15 bases between the two germline ends. The CDR3 sequence is 15 residues long. CDR1 and CDR2 from the germline V gene are SGHNT and YYREEE (reference sequence). CDR3 region: CASSLGSGAGETQYF. CDR3 in DNA: TGTGCCAGCAGCTTAGGGTCAGGGGCGGGAGAGACCCAGTACTTC.

The V and J genes are TRBV19 and TRBJ2-3; D uncertain. This CDR3 region has 15 residues. Germline V gene data show CDR1 as LNHDA and CDR2 as SQIVND (reference sequence). Trimming cost V 3 bases and J 6 bases, with 16 bases left between them. CDR3 sequence reads: CASSIQAGLLDTQYF. As DNA, the CDR3 is TGTGCCAGTAGTATTCAGGCAGGCCTTCTTGATACGCAGTATTTT.

This clone was seen a single time. V and J are TRBV11-2 and TRBJ1-5; D might be TRBD1 (5 bases). This CDR3 comprises 13 residues. Germline lookup yields CDR1 SGHAT and CDR2 FQNNGV. Trimming shortened V by 5 bases and J by 5 bases, and 10 bases separated the two germline ends. CDR3 DNA sequence: TGTGCCAGCAGCCTTGACAGAGATCAGCCCCAGCATTTT. Residues: CASSLDRDQPQHF.

V and J are TRBV7-8 and TRBJ2-3; TRBD2 aligns across 7 bases. Germline V lookup: CDR1 SGHVS, CDR2 FQNEAQ. V lost 0 bases and J lost 1; bases outside the gene matches: 4. The CDR3 contains 16 residues. The CDR3 sequence: CASSLAQRGGTDTQYF. As DNA, the CDR3 is TGTGCCAGCAGCTTAGCCCAGCGGGGCGGCACAGATACGCAGTATTTT.

The V and J genes are TRBV29-1 and TRBJ2-5; the D gene is possibly TRBD2 (5 bases). The germline V gene has CDR1 SQVTM and CDR2 ANQGSEA. The CDR3 has 13 residues. Trimming shortened V by 7 bases and J by 2 bases, and 14 bases separated the two germline ends. The CDR3 nucleotides are TGCAGCGCCCCAGGACTGGATCAAGAGACCCAGTACTTC. As protein: CSAPGLDQETQYF.

The J gene is TRBJ2-6, the V gene TRBV7-2, with D hard to call. Germline V gene data show CDR1 as SGHTA and CDR2 as FQGNSA. The ends were cut back, 3 bases at V and 1 base at J, with 4 bases in the middle. There are 14 residues in the CDR3. The CDR3 sequence is CASSFLSGANVLTF. The CDR3 DNA sequence: TGTGCCAGCAGCTTCCTGTCTGGGGCCAACGTCCTGACTTTC. Full variable domain (outside the CDR3, taken from reference TRBV7-2 and TRBJ2-6): GAGVSQSPSNKVTEKGKDVELRCDPISGHTALYWYRQSLGQGLEFLIYFQGNSAPDKSGLPSDRFSAERTGGSVSTLTIQRTQQEDSAVYLCASSFLSGANVLTFGAGSRLTVL.

The chain couples TRBV6-1 to TRBJ2-7, with TRBD2 matching 9 bases. Germline CDR1 and CDR2: MNHNS and SASEGT. The trim removed 5 bases at V and 3 bases at J, leaving 8 bases unmatched. The CDR3 is 15 residues long. The CDR3, as DNA: TGTGCCAGCAGTCCTTTTAGCGGGGGCTTCTACGAGCAGTACTTC. Translating gives CASSPFSGGFYEQYF.

The genes are TRBV7-3 and TRBJ2-5; 14 nucleotides agree with TRBD2. The CDR3 is 15 residues long. V was pared by 2 bases and J by 4 bases, with 0 bases of the junction left unmatched. CDR1 and CDR2 from the germline V gene are SGHTA and FQGTGA. CDR3 nucleotide sequence: TGTGCCAGCAGCTTAGGGACTAGCGGGAGAGAGACCCAGTACTTC. Translating gives CASSLGTSGRETQYF.

A single count supports this clone. The chain combines TRBV9 with TRBJ2-2; D is undetermined. Trimming shortened V by 4 bases and J by 1 base, and 11 bases separated the two germline ends. The CDR3 totals 15 residues. Germline CDR1 SGDLS, CDR2 YYNGEE. CDR3 bases: TGTGCCAGCAGCCCTACTTCCGGGAACACCGGGGAGCTGTTTTTT. Translated: CASSPTSGNTGELFF.

This chain joins TRBV5-1 and TRBJ2-1; 15 bases match TRBD2. Unmatched junction bases numbered 3, after V lost 4 bases and J lost 7 bases. CDR3 size: 15 residues. Germline values: CDR1 SGHRS, CDR2 YFSETQ. The chain's CDR3 is CASSPGTSGRNEQFF. CDR3 bases: TGCGCCAGCAGCCCGGGGACTAGCGGGAGGAATGAGCAGTTCTTC.

This clone was detected only once. V and J are TRBV2 and TRBJ1-2; 7 nucleotides agree with TRBD1. This CDR3 is built from 13 residues. Trimming at V came to 6 bases and at J to 2 bases, leaving 3 bases not matched to a gene. Germline CDR1 is SNHLY and CDR2 is FYNNEI. CDR3 amino acids: CASRVTGNYGYTF. As DNA, the CDR3 is TGTGCCAGCAGAGTGACAGGGAACTATGGCTACACCTTC.

The genes are TRBV19 and TRBJ2-7; D possibly corresponds to TRBD2 (6 bases). Trimming removed 3 bases from V and 1 base from J, with 10 bases in between. The CDR3 is 14 residues long. The germline CDR1 and CDR2 sequences are LNHDA and SQIVND (reference sequence). CDR3: CASSIGGASYEQYF. The CDR3 DNA reads TGTGCCAGTAGTATTGGAGGGGCTTCCTACGAGCAGTACTTC.

The rearrangement joins TRBV7-2 to TRBJ2-1, with 7 bases that match TRBD2. The CDR3 length is 14 residues. Per germline, CDR1 SGHTA and CDR2 FQGNSA. The junction had 6 bases not matched to a gene; V was cut back by 5 bases and J by 5 bases. Here the CDR3 DNA reads TGTGCCAGCAGCGTCGGCGGGAGCCACAATGAGCAGTTCTTC. Translated: CASSVGGSHNEQFF.

The chain couples TRBV5-5 to TRBJ1-4; D is unclear. Germline loops: CDR1 SGHKS, CDR2 YYEKEE (reference sequence). V was cut by 0 bases and J by 4 bases, with 7 bases left in between. The CDR3 runs to 14 residues. CDR3 region: CASSLERGNEKLFF. DNA of the CDR3: TGTGCCAGCAGCTTGGAACGGGGTAATGAAAAACTGTTTTTT.

The chain links TRBV18 to TRBJ2-1; D is perhaps TRBD2 (6 bases). In germline, CDR1 is KGHSH, CDR2 LQKENI. The CDR3 covers 15 residues. The V end was cut by 3 bases, the J end by 2 bases, with 11 bases between. The CDR3 reads CASSPSGVTYNEQFF. The CDR3 region has the DNA TGTGCCAGCTCACCTAGCGGAGTCACCTACAATGAGCAGTTCTTC.